Presented here are 11 T cell receptor beta chains from one specimen sequenced in a study of monozygotic twins with inflammatory bowel disease (dated 2019 in TCRdb). Libraries were built with 5' RACE. Sequenced on an Illumina HiSeq 2500. TCRdb reprocessed the reads and provides one entry for every CDR3 protein sequence; no DNA is given. The sample table on file contains about 330,000 distinct CDR3 sequences. Jointly, the top ten make up 2% to 2.5% of the sample. The sequencing input was blood. The receptors were gathered from a human donor with ulcerative colitis or Crohn's disease, or a healthy co-twin of an affected twin (not recorded which).

The chain has TRBV6-2 or TRBV6-3 and TRBJ2-1. Looked up from germline, CDR1 is MNHEY and CDR2 is SVGEGT. The CDR3 totals 12 residues. The CDR3 spells CASRYTYNEQFF.

The chain combines TRBV25-1 with TRBJ2-1; lacking DNA, the TRBD2 call made by TCRdb goes unchecked. The CDR3 has 16 residues. From germline, CDR1 is MGHDK and CDR2 SYGVNS. CDR3 residues: CASSDLAGASYNEQFF.

The chain joins TRBV15 to TRBJ2-3; TCRdb's D call, TRBD2, is unchecked because there is no DNA. This CDR3 is built from 17 residues. The germline gives CDR1 LNHNV, CDR2 YYDKDF (reference sequence). CDR3 in amino acids: CATSRSGIGRGTDTQYF.

V is TRBV4-3 and J is TRBJ2-1; as DNA is missing, the TRBD1 call by TCRdb cannot be tested. The CDR3 covers 17 residues. Germline CDR1 reads LGHNA; CDR2 reads YSLEER. The CDR3 here is CASSHSPETGRRNEQFF.

This chain links TRBV28 with TRBJ1-4; TCRdb's assignment of TRBD1 cannot be checked, as there is no DNA. This CDR3 has 16 amino acids. Germline CDR1 reads MDHEN; CDR2 reads SYDVKM. CDR3 sequence: CASSLPGRGGREKLFF.

The chain has TRBV10-3 and TRBJ2-7; TCRdb outputs TRBD1, but without DNA this stays unchecked. The germline V gene has CDR1 ENHRY and CDR2 SYGVKD. This CDR3 comprises 15 residues. The CDR3 loop is CAISDPVKVGYEQYF.

This chain uses TRBV5-1 with TRBJ1-1; TCRdb gives TRBD1 as the D gene, but with no DNA this cannot be confirmed. The CDR3 sequence is 15 residues long. From germline, CDR1 is SGHRS and CDR2 YFSETQ. CDR3 sequence: CASSWTAGRDTEAFF.

The chain employs TRBV4-1 and TRBJ2-7; TCRdb proposes TRBD2, but this gene call is untestable without DNA. The CDR3 runs to 20 residues. Per germline, CDR1 MGHRA and CDR2 YSYEKL. The CDR3 sequence: CASSQKGGEWTSGRIYEQYF.

V gene TRBV6-2 or TRBV6-3 combines with J gene TRBJ1-2; the TCRdb D gene call, TRBD1, has no DNA to confirm it. The CDR3 has 13 amino acids. Germline CDR1 MNHEY, CDR2 SVGEGT. CDR3 residues: CASTEQGHYGYTF.

The genes are TRBV25-1 and TRBJ2-7; TCRdb calls TRBD1, which cannot be checked without DNA. The CDR3 has 14 amino acids. From germline, CDR1 is MGHDK and CDR2 SYGVNS. CDR3 residues: CASSDGGRGYEQYF.

The rearrangement links TRBV30 to TRBJ2-5; TCRdb outputs TRBD2, but without DNA this stays unchecked. Germline V gives CDR1 GTSNPN, CDR2 SVGIG (reference sequence). This CDR3 has 13 amino acids. The CDR3 loop reads CAWSIPPAETQYF.